The clone carrying this TCR beta chain showed up many times. The antigen is not known. Trimming left V 1 base short and J 2 bases short, with 18 bases between. Germline CDR1 is SGHTA and CDR2 is FQGNSA. The CDR3 has 18 amino acids. TCRdb recomputed calls from the reads with MiXCR, one row per CDR3 protein. The sample carries about 260,000 distinct CDR3 sequences, roughly an eighth recorded once. This record comes from a study of T cell repertoires in cytomegalovirus infection. Notes on the study in general: CMV-specific TCR beta clonotypes restricted by HLA-C were the ones dominating the ex vivo response.

Input material: PBMCs. The chain links TRBV7-2 to TRBJ1-5, with D possibly being TRBD1 (5 bases). This clonotype was obtained from a human donor in good health (CMV status not recorded). Some clones in this sample may be carry-over from other donors' samples. The CDR3 sequence is CASSLGAGSRDGNQPQHF. CDR3 nucleotides: TGTGCCAGCAGCTTAGGGGCCGGGAGTCGGGACGGCAATCAGCCCCAGCATTTT. The variable domain in full, completed from reference TRBV7-2 and TRBJ1-5, reads GAGVSQSPSNKVTEKGKDVELRCDPISGHTALYWYRQSLGQGLEFLIYFQGNSAPDKSGLPSDRFSAERTGGSVSTLTIQRTQQEDSAVYLCASSLGAGSRDGNQPQHFGDGTRLSIL.